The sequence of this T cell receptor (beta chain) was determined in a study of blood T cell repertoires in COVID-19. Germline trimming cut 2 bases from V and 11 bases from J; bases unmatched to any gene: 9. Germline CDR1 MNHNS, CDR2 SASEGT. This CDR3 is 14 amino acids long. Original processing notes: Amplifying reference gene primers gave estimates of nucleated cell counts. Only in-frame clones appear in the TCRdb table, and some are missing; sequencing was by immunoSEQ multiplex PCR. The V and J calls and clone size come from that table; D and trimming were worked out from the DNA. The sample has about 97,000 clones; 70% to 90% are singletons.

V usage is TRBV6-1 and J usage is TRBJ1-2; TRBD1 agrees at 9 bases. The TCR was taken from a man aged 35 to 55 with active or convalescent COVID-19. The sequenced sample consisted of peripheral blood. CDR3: CASSERGGDRVYTF. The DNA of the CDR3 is TGTGCCAGCAGTGAAAGGGGCGGGGACAGGGTTTACACCTTC.